This TCR beta chain was recovered during a study of blood T cells in healthy people across ages. Study-wide points: More naive CD4+ cells and higher diversity were found in long-lived than in aged donors. CMV status of donors was unknown, possibly confounding expanded clonotype changes.

Points on this clonotype: Its antigen remains unidentified.

Losses at the gene ends were 4 bases for V and 4 bases for J; bases not matched to a gene: 8. The CDR3 runs 15 residues. The V gene's germline CDR1 is SGDLS and CDR2 YYNGEE. Isolation recovered at least 6.5 million PBMCs from every sample. Using a J-beta primer mix together with a sample-barcoded 5' primer, a second PCR was run for roughly 6 to 11 cycles. Every cDNA molecule bore a tag from a template-switch adaptor containing 12 random nucleotides. TCRdb re-called the 5' RACE reads with MiXCR, one entry per CDR3 protein. The repertoire has about a million distinct CDR3 sequences, more than 30% of them found once; the top ten carry around 13%.

The origin of this receptor is a man between 18 and 29 years old in good health. This sequence joins TRBV9 and TRBJ2-1, with 7 bases that match TRBD2. The material sequenced was blood. DNA of the CDR3: TGTGCCAGCAGCCCCCGGGAGGTAGCATACAATGAGCAGTTCTTC. It codes for CASSPREVAYNEQFF.